The 23 T cell receptor beta chains below were found in one sample sequenced in a study of blood T cells in healthy people across ages (dated by TCRdb to between 2014 and 2017). Library generation was performed with 5' RACE. Instrument used: Illumina HiSeq 2500. A second PCR of roughly 7 to 12 cycles was run with a J-beta primer mix and a sample-barcoded 5' primer. Through fastp at Q25 and MiXCR, TCRdb rebuilt clones from the public reads, retaining in-frame beta chains. Identical CDR3 proteins give one entry, which carries the most common genes and DNA. For this sample the table gives 380,000 or so distinct CDR3 sequences, of which 52% were detected only once. Around 50% of the sample goes to the ten largest clones. Sequences were obtained from blood. Receptor source: a man between 60 and 70 years old in good health.

The J gene is TRBJ2-7, the V gene TRBV3-1; 7 nucleotides match TRBD1. Germline-derived CDR1 and CDR2 are LGHDT and YNNKEL (reference sequence). Trimming removed 8 bases from V and 1 base from J; junction bases left unmatched: 2. This CDR3 spans 12 amino acids. The CDR3: CASRDRSYEQYF. In DNA form, the CDR3 reads TGTGCCAGCCGGGACAGATCCTACGAGCAGTACTTC.

The chain uses TRBV27 and TRBJ2-1; 12 bases map to TRBD2. Germline V gives CDR1 MNHEY, CDR2 SMNVEV (reference sequence). The CDR3 is 16 amino acids. Trimming cost V 6 bases and J 3 bases; bases outside gene matches: 6. The CDR3 loop is CASRRLAGAVYNEQFF. Here the CDR3 DNA reads TGTGCCAGCAGACGACTAGCGGGGGCCGTCTACAATGAGCAGTTCTTC.

The chain couples TRBV20-1 to TRBJ2-1; 7 positions agree with TRBD2. The CDR3 runs to 15 residues. Germline V gene lookup returns CDR1 DFQATT and CDR2 SNEGSKA (reference sequence). Trimming took 6 bases from V and 8 from J; bases not matched to a gene: 16. In DNA, the CDR3 is TGCAGTGCCGCCATCGGACTAGGGATATTTGATGAGCAGTTCTTC. Translating gives CSAAIGLGIFDEQFF.

This clonotype was picked up a small number of times. This chain joins TRBV6-6 and TRBJ2-6; D is undetermined. CDR1 and CDR2 from the germline V gene are MNHNY and SVGAGI (reference sequence). The CDR3 runs 11 residues. In nucleotides, the CDR3 is TGTGCGATATCTGGGGCCAACGTCCTGACTTTC. Translating gives CAISGANVLTF.

This clonotype occurred a few times. The genes are TRBV29-1 and TRBJ2-5; 7 nucleotides line up with TRBD2. The length of the CDR3 is 14 residues. Germline V gives CDR1 SQVTM, CDR2 ANQGSEA. V shed 6 bases and J 5 bases; nucleotides not matched to a gene: 12. CDR3 region: CSVRILAVGETQYF. In DNA, the CDR3 is TGCAGCGTGCGAATCCTAGCGGTAGGGGAGACCCAGTACTTC.

Worth noting for this clonotype: Given a much more abundant clone one base away, this may be a read error. V gene TRBV11-2 combines with J gene TRBJ1-1; no clear D gene. The CDR3 is 14 amino acids. Trimming cost V 4 bases and J 5 bases, with 14 bases left between them. The germline V gene has CDR1 SGHAT and CDR2 FQNNGV. CDR3 bases: TGTGCCAGCAGCTCCACAGAGGGCTGGACTGAAGCTTTCTTT. The encoded protein is CASSSTEGWTEAFF. Based on the CDR3 plus reference TRBV11-2 and TRBJ1-1, the full variable domain is EAGVAQSPRYKIIEKRQSVAFWCNPISGHATLYWYQQILGQGPKLLIQFQNNGVVDDSQLPKDRFSAERLKGVDSTLKIQPAKLEDSAVYLCASSSTEGWTEAFFGQGTRLTVV.

The rearrangement joins TRBV12-3 or TRBV12-4 to TRBJ2-5; D is unclear. V was pared by 3 bases and J by 2 bases, with 13 bases between. The CDR3 covers 15 residues. The CDR3 bases are TGTGCCAGCAGTTTCAGGAGTGGGCAACAAGAGACCCAGTACTTC. As protein: CASSFRSGQQETQYF.

This clonotype is a singleton in its sample. A read error may account for a junction end that differs from germline. This chain joins TRBV5-1 and TRBJ2-3; tentative D call: TRBD1 (6 bases). The length of the CDR3 is 14 residues. In germline, CDR1 is SGHRS, CDR2 YFSETQ. CDR3 sequence: CASRRQGYQDTQCF. In DNA, the CDR3 is TGCGCCAGCAGACGCCAGGGGTATCAAGATACGCAGTGTTTT. The full variable domain, completed using reference TRBV5-1 and TRBJ2-3, is KAGVTQTPRYLIKTRGQQVTLSCSPISGHRSVSWYQQTPGQGLQFLFEYFSETQRNKGNFPGRFSGRQFSNSRSEMNVSTLELGDSALYLCASRRQGYQDTQCFGPGTRLTVL.

For the CDR3, the DNA is TGTGCCAGCTCACGGTGGGGGCCCAATAATGAGCAGTACTTC. Translated, it gives CASSRWGPNNEQYF. This rearrangement joins TRBV18 to TRBJ2-1; D perhaps matches TRBD1 (6 bases). Matching the DNA end better, TRBJ2-7 makes the J call doubtful. Per the germline V gene, CDR1 is KGHSH and CDR2 is LQKENI. The CDR3 has 14 amino acids.

This clonotype was seen many times. V and J are TRBV12-3 or TRBV12-4 and TRBJ2-7; D might be TRBD1 or TRBD2, each matching 7 bases. V was trimmed by 6 bases and J by 5 bases, leaving 17 bases between them. There are 14 residues in the CDR3. The CDR3 bases are TGTGCCAGCAGCGCAGGGGGGGGACTCCACGAGCAGTACTTC. It codes for CASSAGGGLHEQYF.

In its sample, this clonotype was seen a few times. The chain couples TRBV27 to TRBJ2-7, with a tentative D call TRBD1 (6 bases). Germline CDR1 and CDR2: MNHEY and SMNVEV (reference sequence). The V gene lost 6 bases and the J gene lost 4 bases, with 19 bases spanning the gap. The CDR3 is made up of 15 amino acids. For the CDR3, the DNA is TGTGCCAGCAGCCCGCAGACAAGGGGGATTTACGAGCAGTACTTC. Protein product: CASSPQTRGIYEQYF.

In this sample, this clonotype turned up a few times. The gene calls are TRBV13 and TRBJ2-4, with D uncertain. The CDR3 runs 12 residues. Trimming stripped 2 bases from V and 13 bases from J, with 12 bases between. Germline CDR1 reads PRHDT; CDR2 reads FYEKMQ (reference sequence). CDR3 protein: CASSLYGGEQYF. Written as DNA, the CDR3 is TGTGCCAGCAGCTTATATGGTGGAGAGCAGTACTTC.

The chain recombines TRBV6-2 or TRBV6-3 with TRBJ1-4; TRBD1 is a possible D gene (5 bases). V gave up 10 bases and J gave up 7 bases, with 16 bases separating them. Looked up from germline, CDR1 is MNHEY and CDR2 is SVGEGT. This CDR3 is 13 amino acids long. In nucleotides, the CDR3 is TGTGCCAAGATGGGGGGAAAAGGTGAAAAACTGTTTTTT. This translates into CAKMGGKGEKLFF.

In nucleotides, the CDR3 is TGTGCCAGCAGCCAAGGGACAGGACACTCTGGGGCCAACGTCCTGACTTTC. Its protein product is CASSQGTGHSGANVLTF. V and J are TRBV3-1 and TRBJ2-6; the match to TRBD1 covers 7 bases. This CDR3 spans 17 amino acids. CDR1 is LGHDT and CDR2 is YNNKEL in the germline V gene (reference sequence). V lost 1 base and J lost 0; bases outside the gene matches: 3.

The CDR3 is CASSVASYADTQYF. The CDR3 nucleotides are TGCGCCAGCAGCGTGGCCTCTTACGCAGATACGCAGTATTTT. V and J are TRBV5-1 and TRBJ2-3; D unresolved. Germline V lookup: CDR1 SGHRS, CDR2 YFSETQ. CDR3 length: 14 residues. The V end lost 4 bases, the J end lost 4 bases, and 13 bases lay between the germline ends.

Regarding this clonotype: Sequence at one end of the junction differs from germline and may be a read error. This chain connects TRBV15 to TRBJ2-7; TRBD1 is a possible D gene (6 bases). The CDR3 loop spans 14 amino acids. Looked up from germline, CDR1 is LNHNV and CDR2 is YYDKDF (reference sequence). The CDR3 nucleotides are TGTGCCACTAGCAGAGGACAGAACTCCTACGAGCAGTACTTC. Protein sequence: CATSRGQNSYEQYF.

The rearrangement uses TRBV6-5 and TRBJ1-2; 7 nucleotides agree with TRBD1. This CDR3 spans 15 amino acids. CDR1 is MNHEY and CDR2 is SVGAGI in the germline V gene. With 0 bases clipped from V and 2 bases from J, the junction kept 3 bases outside the gene matches. The CDR3 region is CASSYSLTGNYGYTF. As DNA, the CDR3 is TGTGCCAGCAGTTACTCCTTGACAGGGAACTATGGCTACACCTTC.

J is TRBJ1-2 and V is TRBV7-2; unclear D gene. The CDR3 is 14 amino acids. Looked up from germline, CDR1 is SGHTA and CDR2 is FQGNSA. Deletions cut 5 bases from V and 4 bases from J, with 14 bases between. The CDR3 region has the DNA TGTGCCAGCAGCGCCTCCCGGGCCCTCTATGGCTACACCTTC. Its protein product is CASSASRALYGYTF. Complete variable domain (other parts from reference TRBV7-2 and TRBJ1-2): GAGVSQSPSNKVTEKGKDVELRCDPISGHTALYWYRQSLGQGLEFLIYFQGNSAPDKSGLPSDRFSAERTGGSVSTLTIQRTQQEDSAVYLCASSASRALYGYTFGSGTRLTVV.

This rearrangement joins TRBV12-3 or TRBV12-4 to TRBJ2-3; 7 bases are shared with TRBD2. V lost 10 bases and J lost 3; bases outside the gene matches: 10. This CDR3 region has 14 residues. This CDR3 is CATKSGIRTDTQYF. CDR3 in DNA: TGTGCCACCAAAAGCGGGATTAGAACAGATACGCAGTATTTT.

The V gene is TRBV3-1, the J gene TRBJ2-1; 10 bases line up with TRBD1. Germline V CDR1 and CDR2: LGHDT, YNNKEL (reference sequence). The CDR3 is 15 amino acids. V lost 3 bases and J lost 2; bases outside the gene matches: 1. CDR3 sequence (DNA): TGTGCCAGCAGCCAGGACAGGGGGACCTACAATGAGCAGTTCTTC. Residues: CASSQDRGTYNEQFF.

This clonotype was counted a few times. The rearrangement joins TRBV6-2 or TRBV6-3 to TRBJ2-5, with D maybe TRBD1 (6 bases). CDR1 MNHEY and CDR2 SVGEGT come from the germline V gene. The V end lost 5 bases, the J end lost 1 base, and 14 bases lay between the germline ends. The CDR3 extends over 15 amino acids. CDR3 coding DNA: TGTGCCAGCAGTGGATCAGGGGTCGGCCAAGAGACCCAGTACTTC. Amino acids: CASSGSGVGQETQYF.

The chain carries TRBV5-1 and TRBJ1-6; 8 bases agree with TRBD1. Per germline, CDR1 SGHRS and CDR2 YFSETQ. The length of the CDR3 is 15 residues. Losses at the gene ends were 4 bases for V and 7 bases for J; bases not matched to a gene: 7. In nucleotides, the CDR3 is TGCGCCAGCAGCACAACCGGGACAGGCAATTCACCCCTCCACTTT. Protein sequence: CASSTTGTGNSPLHF. The complete variable domain, with remaining parts taken from reference TRBV5-1 and TRBJ1-6, reads KAGVTQTPRYLIKTRGQQVTLSCSPISGHRSVSWYQQTPGQGLQFLFEYFSETQRNKGNFPGRFSGRQFSNSRSEMNVSTLELGDSALYLCASSTTGTGNSPLHFGNGTRLTVT.

The chain joins TRBV4-1 to TRBJ2-5; TRBD1 matches 10 bases. This CDR3 comprises 16 residues. Germline V CDR1 and CDR2: MGHRA, YSYEKL. Trimming removed 1 base from V and 11 bases from J; junction bases left unmatched: 13. CDR3 in DNA: TGCGCCAGCAGCCAAGGTCTAGGGACAGGGGCGAATGAGCAGTACTTC. It codes for CASSQGLGTGANEQYF.